This T cell receptor beta chain was recorded in a study of identical twins. Study findings and constraints: Cord blood's abundant beta clonotypes had fewer insertions, unlike memory repertoires. Rather than following the same donors, the conclusions depended on cross-sectional statistical analysis. Out-of-frame alpha sequences common to twins were enriched for low generation probability.

V was pared by 7 bases and J by 3 bases, with 7 bases of the junction left unmatched. The germline gives CDR1 ENHRY, CDR2 SYGVKD. This CDR3 contains 14 residues. The sample holds many counts of this clonotype. Its antigen is unidentified. One entry per CDR3 protein, called by TCRdb with MiXCR from the 5' RACE reads. The sample carries under 900,000 distinct CDR3 sequences, roughly an eighth recorded once. The same data also contributed to another study, on yellow fever vaccine responses in identical twins.

The source of this sequence is a woman under 30 in good health. This rearrangement joins TRBV10-3 to TRBJ2-7; 9 bases match TRBD1. Sequencing was done on a sample of PBMCs. The CDR3 reads CAIKGQGGNYEQYF. The CDR3 nucleotides read TGTGCCATCAAGGGACAGGGAGGTAACTACGAGCAGTACTTC.